This TCR beta chain was recovered during a study of blood T cell repertoires in COVID-19. The germline V gene has CDR1 SGDLS and CDR2 YYNGEE. The V segment lost 0 bases and the J segment 6 bases; nucleotides outside the gene matches: 5. The CDR3 extends over 15 amino acids. Generated by immunoSEQ multiplex PCR, the TCRdb table keeps only in-frame clones and is missing some. Seen here are approximately 72,000 clones, roughly 87% observed once, and the top ten hold 25% to 35%. The chain recombines TRBV9 with TRBJ2-1; 8 positions match TRBD2. Sequenced sample: peripheral blood. This receptor was taken from a man aged 45-65 years with acute or convalescent COVID-19. Here the CDR3 DNA reads TGTGCCAGCAGCGTAGGACTAGCGCGGGCCAATGAGCAGTTCTTC. It yields the protein CASSVGLARANEQFF. Full variable domain (rest looked up from reference TRBV9 and TRBJ2-1): DSGVTQTPKHLITATGQRVTLRCSPRSGDLSVYWYQQSLDQGLQFLIQYYNGEERAKGNILERFSAQQFPDLHSELNLSSLELGDSALYFCASSVGLARANEQFFGPGTRLTVL.